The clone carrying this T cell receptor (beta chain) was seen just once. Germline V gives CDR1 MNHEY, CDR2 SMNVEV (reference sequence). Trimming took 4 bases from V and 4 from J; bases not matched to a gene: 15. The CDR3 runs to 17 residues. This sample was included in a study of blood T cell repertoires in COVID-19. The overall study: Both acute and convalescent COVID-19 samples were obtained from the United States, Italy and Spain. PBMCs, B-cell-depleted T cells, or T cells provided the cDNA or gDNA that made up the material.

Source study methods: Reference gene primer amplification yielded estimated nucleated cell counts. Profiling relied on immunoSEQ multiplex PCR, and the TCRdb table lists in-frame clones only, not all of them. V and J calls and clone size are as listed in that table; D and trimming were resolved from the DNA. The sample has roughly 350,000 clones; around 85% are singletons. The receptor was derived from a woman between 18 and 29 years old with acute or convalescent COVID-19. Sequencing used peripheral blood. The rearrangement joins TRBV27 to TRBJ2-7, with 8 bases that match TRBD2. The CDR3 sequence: CASSSETSVRVGYEQYF. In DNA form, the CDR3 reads TGTGCCAGCAGTTCGGAGACTAGCGTCCGAGTCGGGTACGAGCAGTACTTC.